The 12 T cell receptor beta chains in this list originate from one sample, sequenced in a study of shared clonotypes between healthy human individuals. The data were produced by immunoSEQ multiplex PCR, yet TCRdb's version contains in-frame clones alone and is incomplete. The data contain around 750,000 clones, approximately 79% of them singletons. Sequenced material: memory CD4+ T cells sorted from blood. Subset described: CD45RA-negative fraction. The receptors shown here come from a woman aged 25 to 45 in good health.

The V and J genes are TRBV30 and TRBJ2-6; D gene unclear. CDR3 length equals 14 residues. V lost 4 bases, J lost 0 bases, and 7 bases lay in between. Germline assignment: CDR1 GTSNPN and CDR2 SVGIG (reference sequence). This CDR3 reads CAWISSSGANVLTF. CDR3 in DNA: TGTGCCTGGATTAGTAGCTCTGGGGCCAACGTCCTGACTTTC.

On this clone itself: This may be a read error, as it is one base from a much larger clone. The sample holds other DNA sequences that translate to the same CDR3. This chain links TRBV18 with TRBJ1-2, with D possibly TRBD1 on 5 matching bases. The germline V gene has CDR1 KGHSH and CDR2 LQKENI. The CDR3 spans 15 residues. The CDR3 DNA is TGTGCCAGCTCACCACCAGGGACCTCTAACTATGGCTACACCTTT. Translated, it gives CASSPPGTSNYGYTF.

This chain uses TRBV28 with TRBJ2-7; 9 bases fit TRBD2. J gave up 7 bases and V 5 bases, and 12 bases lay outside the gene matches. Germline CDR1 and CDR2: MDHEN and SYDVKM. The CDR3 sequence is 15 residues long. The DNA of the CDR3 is TGTGCCAGCAGTCCAACGGGTAGCGGGAGTAATGAGCAGTACTTC. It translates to CASSPTGSGSNEQYF.

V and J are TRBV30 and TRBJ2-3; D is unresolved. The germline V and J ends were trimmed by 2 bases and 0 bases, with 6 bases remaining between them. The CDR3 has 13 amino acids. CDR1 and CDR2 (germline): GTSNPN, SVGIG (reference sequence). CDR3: CAWSTGSTDTQYF. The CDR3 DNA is TGTGCCTGGAGTACCGGGAGCACAGATACGCAGTATTTT.

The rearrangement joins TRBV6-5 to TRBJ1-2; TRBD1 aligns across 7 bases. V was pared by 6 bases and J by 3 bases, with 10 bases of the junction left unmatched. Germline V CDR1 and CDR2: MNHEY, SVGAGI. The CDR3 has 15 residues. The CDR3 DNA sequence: TGTGCCAGCAGCCCTGGAGGGGGCGCCCACTATGGCTACACCTTC. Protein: CASSPGGGAHYGYTF.

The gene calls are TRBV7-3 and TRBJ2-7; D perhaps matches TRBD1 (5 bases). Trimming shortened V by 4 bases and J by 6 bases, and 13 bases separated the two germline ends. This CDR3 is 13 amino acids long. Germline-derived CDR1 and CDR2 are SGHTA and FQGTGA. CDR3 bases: TGTGCCAGCAGCTCCCAACAGGATAGCGAGCAGTACTTC. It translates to CASSSQQDSEQYF.

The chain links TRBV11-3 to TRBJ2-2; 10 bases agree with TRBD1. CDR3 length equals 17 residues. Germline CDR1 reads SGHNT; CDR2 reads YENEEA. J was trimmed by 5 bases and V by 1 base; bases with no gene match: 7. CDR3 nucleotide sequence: TGTGCCAGCAGCTTAGGTTCCGGGACAGGGGAAACCGGGGAGCTGTTTTTT. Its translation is CASSLGSGTGETGELFF.

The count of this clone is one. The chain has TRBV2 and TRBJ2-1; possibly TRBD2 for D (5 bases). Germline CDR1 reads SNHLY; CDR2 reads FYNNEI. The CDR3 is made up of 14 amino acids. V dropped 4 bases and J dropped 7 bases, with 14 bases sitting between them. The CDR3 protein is CASSVETGLNEQFF. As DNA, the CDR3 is TGTGCCAGCAGTGTTGAAACCGGACTGAATGAGCAGTTCTTC.

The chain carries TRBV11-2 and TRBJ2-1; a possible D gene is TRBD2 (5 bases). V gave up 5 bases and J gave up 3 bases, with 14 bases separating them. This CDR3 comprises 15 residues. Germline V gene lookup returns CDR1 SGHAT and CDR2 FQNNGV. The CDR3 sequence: CASSNDPGIYNEQFF. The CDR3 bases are TGTGCCAGCAGCAACGACCCGGGGATCTACAATGAGCAGTTCTTC.

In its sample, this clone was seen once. The CDR3 nucleotides read TGTGCCAGCAGGGTAAGGACTAGCGGGAACTACAATGAGCAGTTCTTC. Amino acids: CASRVRTSGNYNEQFF. The J gene is TRBJ2-1, the V gene TRBV13, with TRBD2 matching over 12 bases. Per germline, CDR1 PRHDT and CDR2 FYEKMQ (reference sequence). With V trimmed by 6 bases and J by 3 bases, 6 bases remained unmatched. The CDR3 extends over 16 amino acids. The full variable domain, in which reference TRBV13 and TRBJ2-1 provide the parts outside the CDR3, is AAGVIQSPRHLIKEKRETATLKCYPIPRHDTVYWYQQGPGQDPQFLISFYEKMQSDKGSIPDRFSAQQFSDYHSELNMSSLELGDSALYFCASRVRTSGNYNEQFFGPGTRLTVL.

The CDR3 DNA is TGTGCCAGCAGTGGGACAGGGGAAAGTAACACTGAAGCTTTCTTT. Protein product: CASSGTGESNTEAFF. This rearrangement joins TRBV2 to TRBJ1-1, with 9 bases aligning to TRBD1. V gave up 4 bases and J gave up 2 bases; unmatched junction bases: 5. Germline loops: CDR1 SNHLY, CDR2 FYNNEI. This CDR3 region has 15 residues.

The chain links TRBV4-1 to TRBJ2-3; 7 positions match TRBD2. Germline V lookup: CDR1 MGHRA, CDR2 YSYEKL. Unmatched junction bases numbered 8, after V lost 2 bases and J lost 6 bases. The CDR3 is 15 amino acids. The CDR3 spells CASSQLGLVRDTQYF. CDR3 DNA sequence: TGCGCCAGCAGCCAACTCGGACTAGTACGGGATACGCAGTATTTT.